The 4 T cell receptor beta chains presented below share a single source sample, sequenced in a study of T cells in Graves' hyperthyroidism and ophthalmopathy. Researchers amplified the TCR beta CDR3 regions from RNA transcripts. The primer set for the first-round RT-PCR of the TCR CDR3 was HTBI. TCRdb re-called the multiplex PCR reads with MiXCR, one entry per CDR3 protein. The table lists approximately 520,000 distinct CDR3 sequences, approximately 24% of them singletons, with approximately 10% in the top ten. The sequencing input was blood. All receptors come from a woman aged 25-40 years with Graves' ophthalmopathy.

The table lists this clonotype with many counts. The DNA of the CDR3 is TGTGCCAGCAGAAGGGACTCCAGCTCTGGAAACACCATATATTTT. This translates into CASRRDSSSGNTIYF. The chain employs TRBV6-1 and TRBJ1-3; tentatively, D is TRBD1 (5 bases). CDR1 and CDR2 (germline): MNHNS, SASEGT. Trimming shortened V by 6 bases and J by 0 bases, and 12 bases separated the two germline ends. The CDR3 length is 15 residues.

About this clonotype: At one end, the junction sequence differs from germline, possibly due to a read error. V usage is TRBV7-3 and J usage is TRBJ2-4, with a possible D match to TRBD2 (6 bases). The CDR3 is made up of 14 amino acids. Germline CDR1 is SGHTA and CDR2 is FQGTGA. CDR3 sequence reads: CASSPGEAKNIKYF. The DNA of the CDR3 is TGTGCCAGCAGCCCGGGAGAGGCCAAAAACATTAAGTACTTC. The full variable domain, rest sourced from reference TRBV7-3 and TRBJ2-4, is GAGVSQTPSNKVTEKGKYVELRCDPISGHTALYWYRQSLGQGPEFLIYFQGTGAADDSGLPNDRFFAVRPEGSVSTLKIQRTERGDSAVYLCASSPGEAKNIKYFGAGTRLSVL.

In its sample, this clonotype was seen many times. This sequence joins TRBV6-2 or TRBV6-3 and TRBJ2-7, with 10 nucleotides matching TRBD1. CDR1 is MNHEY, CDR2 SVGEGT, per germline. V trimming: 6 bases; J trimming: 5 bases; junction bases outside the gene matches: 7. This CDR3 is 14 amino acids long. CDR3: CASSSGTGVHEQYF. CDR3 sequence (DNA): TGTGCCAGCAGCTCTGGGACAGGGGTCCACGAGCAGTACTTC.

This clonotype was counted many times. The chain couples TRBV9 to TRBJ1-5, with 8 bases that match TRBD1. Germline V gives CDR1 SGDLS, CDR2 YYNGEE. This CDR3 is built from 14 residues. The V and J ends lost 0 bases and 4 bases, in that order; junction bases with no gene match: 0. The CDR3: CASSVGQGNQPQHF. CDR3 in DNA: TGTGCCAGCAGCGTAGGACAGGGGAATCAGCCCCAGCATTTT.